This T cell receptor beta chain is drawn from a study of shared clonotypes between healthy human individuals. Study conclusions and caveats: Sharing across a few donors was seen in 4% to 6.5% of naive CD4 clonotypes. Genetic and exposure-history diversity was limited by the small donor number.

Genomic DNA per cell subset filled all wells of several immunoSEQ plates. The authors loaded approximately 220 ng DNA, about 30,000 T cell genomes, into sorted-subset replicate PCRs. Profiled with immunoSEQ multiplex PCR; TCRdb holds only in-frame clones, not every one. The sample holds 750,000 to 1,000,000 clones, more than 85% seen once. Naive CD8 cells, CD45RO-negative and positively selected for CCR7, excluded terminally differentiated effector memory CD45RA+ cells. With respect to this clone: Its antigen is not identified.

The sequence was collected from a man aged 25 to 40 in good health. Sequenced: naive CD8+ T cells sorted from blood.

The CDR3 sequence: CASSQSDNEQFF. DNA of the CDR3: TGCGCCAGCAGCCAGTCAGACAATGAGCAGTTCTTC. V and J are TRBV5-1 and TRBJ2-1; no clear D gene. This CDR3 has 12 residues. V lost 4 bases and J 5 bases, leaving 7 bases between the germline ends. Germline V gene sequence: CDR1 SGHRS, CDR2 YFSETQ.